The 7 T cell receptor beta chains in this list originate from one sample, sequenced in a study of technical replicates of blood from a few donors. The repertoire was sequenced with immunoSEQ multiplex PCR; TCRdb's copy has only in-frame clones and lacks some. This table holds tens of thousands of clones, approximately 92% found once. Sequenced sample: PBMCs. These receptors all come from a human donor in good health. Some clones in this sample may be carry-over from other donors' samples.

As DNA, the CDR3 is TGTGCCAGCAGTGAGCGGCGGAACCCCTACGAGCAGTACTTC. Protein sequence: CASSERRNPYEQYF. The chain couples TRBV2 to TRBJ2-7; the D is unclear. V was pared by 3 bases and J by 2 bases, with 11 bases between. Germline CDR1 SNHLY, CDR2 FYNNEI. This CDR3 region has 14 residues.

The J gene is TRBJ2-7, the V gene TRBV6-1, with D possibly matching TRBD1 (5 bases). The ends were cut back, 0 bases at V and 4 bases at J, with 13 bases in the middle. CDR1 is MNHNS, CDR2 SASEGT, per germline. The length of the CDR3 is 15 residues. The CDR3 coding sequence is TGTGCCAGCAGTGAAGCGCTTAGACAGCCATACGAGCAGTACTTC. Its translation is CASSEALRQPYEQYF.

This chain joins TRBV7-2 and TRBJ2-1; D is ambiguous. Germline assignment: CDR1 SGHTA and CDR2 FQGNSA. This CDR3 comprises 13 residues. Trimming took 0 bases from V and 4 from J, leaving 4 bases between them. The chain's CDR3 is CASSLAAYNEQFF. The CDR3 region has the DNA TGTGCCAGCAGCTTAGCAGCGTACAATGAGCAGTTCTTC.

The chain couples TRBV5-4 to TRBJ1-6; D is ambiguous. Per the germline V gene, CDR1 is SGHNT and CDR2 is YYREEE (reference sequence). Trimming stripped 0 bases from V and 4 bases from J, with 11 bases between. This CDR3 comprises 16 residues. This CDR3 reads CASSLGGQTYNSPLHF. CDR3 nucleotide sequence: TGTGCCAGCAGCTTGGGAGGGCAGACTTATAATTCACCCCTCCACTTT.

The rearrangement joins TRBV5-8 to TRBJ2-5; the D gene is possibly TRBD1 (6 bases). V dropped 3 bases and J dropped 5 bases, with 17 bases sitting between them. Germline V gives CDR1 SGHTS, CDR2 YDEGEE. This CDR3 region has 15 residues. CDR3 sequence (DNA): TGTGCCAGCAGCTCCGGACAGTACTCGCGGGAGACCCAGTACTTC. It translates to CASSSGQYSRETQYF.

The CDR3 here is CASSPGQRQETQYF. DNA of the CDR3: TGTGCCAGCAGCCCCGGACAGCGTCAAGAGACCCAGTACTTC. The chain carries TRBV7-2 and TRBJ2-5, with D possibly TRBD1 on 6 matching bases. Germline V gives CDR1 SGHTA, CDR2 FQGNSA. The CDR3 loop spans 14 amino acids. The ends were cut back, 5 bases at V and 2 bases at J, with 12 bases in the middle.

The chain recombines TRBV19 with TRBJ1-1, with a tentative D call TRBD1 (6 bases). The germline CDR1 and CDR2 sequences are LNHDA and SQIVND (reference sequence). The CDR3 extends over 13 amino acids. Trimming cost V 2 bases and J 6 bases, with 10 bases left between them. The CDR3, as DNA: TGTGCCAGTAGTATACAGGGGAGGGCTGAAGCTTTCTTT. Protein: CASSIQGRAEAFF.